These T cell receptor beta chains were read from a single sample in a study of shared clonotypes between healthy human individuals. TCRdb's table, derived via immunoSEQ multiplex PCR, lists solely in-frame clones and lacks some. Of about 2.4 million clones detected, approximately 94% appear once; the ten largest clones hold about 0.38%. The sequencing input was naive CD4+ T cells from PBMCs. These receptor sequences come from a man aged 18 to 29 in good health. Some clones in this sample may be carry-over from other donors' samples. The CDR3 runs from the conserved cysteine through the conserved F or W. Fields, in order: V gene, CDR3 protein.

V gene: TRBV7-9
CDR3 protein: CASSLGDRGQEKLFF

V gene: TRBV19
CDR3 protein: CASSLLYEQFF

V gene: TRBV2
CDR3 protein: CASSAAGSSYQETQYF

V gene: TRBV5-4
CDR3 protein: CASSWDTYTDTQYF

V gene: TRBV9
CDR3 protein: CASSVGGQSYEQYF

V gene: TRBV27
CDR3 protein: CASSLSDRGRAYGYTF

V gene: TRBV6-1
CDR3 protein: CASSERELDTQYF

V gene: TRBV28
CDR3 protein: CASSLRTSGNTIYF

V gene: TRBV7-9
CDR3 protein: CASSLGPSYNEQFF

V gene: TRBV2
CDR3 protein: CASSVRILREGARETQYF

V gene: TRBV7-8
CDR3 protein: CASSLRSGTEAFF

V gene: TRBV2
CDR3 protein: CATLRGVYEQYF

V gene: TRBV28
CDR3 protein: CAAKSGALHYEQYF

V gene: TRBV28
CDR3 protein: CASSLWSGYNQPQHF

V gene: TRBV27
CDR3 protein: CASSALGTTYNEQFF

V gene: TRBV7-3
CDR3 protein: CASSLYAVQGASSGANVLTF

V gene: TRBV5-1
CDR3 protein: CASSLSWGNEQFF

V gene: TRBV5-6
CDR3 protein: CASSLEAGSSYNEQFF

V gene: TRBV28
CDR3 protein: CASGTVNQPQHF

V gene: TRBV18
CDR3 protein: CASSPLDSGRDSTDTQYF

V gene: TRBV14
CDR3 protein: CASSQERSEQYF

V gene: TRBV7-2
CDR3 protein: CASSLRSPYNEQFF

V gene: TRBV28
CDR3 protein: CASSLWGSAAGNTEAFF

V gene: TRBV6-1
CDR3 protein: CATRSTDKETQYF

V gene: TRBV11-3
CDR3 protein: CASSLGQIYEQFF

V gene: TRBV5-6
CDR3 protein: CASSLVPDTQYF

V gene: TRBV7-3
CDR3 protein: CASSPGQGSTYEQYF

V gene: TRBV5-1
CDR3 protein: CASTQGQGPTDTQYF

V gene: TRBV2
CDR3 protein: CASGGQGYEQYF

V gene: TRBV4-1
CDR3 protein: CASSQGRFVGASEQYF

V gene: TRBV7-6
CDR3 protein: CASSLEGRTEPARLAKNIQYF

V gene: TRBV18
CDR3 protein: CASSPHRGRSDGYTF

V gene: TRBV28
CDR3 protein: CASSSSGSVEKNIQYF